A selection of T cell receptor beta chains follows, all from one sample in a study of cytomegalovirus exposure and HLA in healthy donors. Generated by immunoSEQ multiplex PCR, the TCRdb table keeps only in-frame clones and is missing some. The profile shows roughly 110,000 clones, around 75% of them singletons. Sequenced input: PBMCs. The receptors here all came from a male donor in good health and CMV-seropositive. CDR3s include the opening cysteine and the closing phenylalanine or tryptophan. The order of the fields is J gene, V gene, CDR3 protein.

j_gene: TRBJ2-7; v_gene: TRBV5-4; CDR3aa: CASSLTSGSEYEQYF
j_gene: TRBJ2-2; v_gene: TRBV6-1; CDR3aa: CASRTQNTGELFF
j_gene: TRBJ1-1; v_gene: TRBV5-1; CDR3aa: CASSLLVQLTGSAEAFF
j_gene: TRBJ1-1; v_gene: TRBV4-3; CDR3aa: CASSPRGGPDTEAFF
j_gene: TRBJ2-7; v_gene: TRBV7-9; CDR3aa: CASSTRLAGVGEQYF
j_gene: TRBJ2-1; v_gene: TRBV6-4; CDR3aa: CASSDWDRGSNEQFF
j_gene: TRBJ1-5; v_gene: TRBV5-4; CDR3aa: CASSMGPTTQPQNF
j_gene: TRBJ1-5; v_gene: TRBV27; CDR3aa: CASSQTPIRSSQHF
j_gene: TRBJ2-7; v_gene: TRBV15; CDR3aa: CATLGQGLAGTYEQYF
j_gene: TRBJ2-7; v_gene: TRBV7-8; CDR3aa: CASSSRPGLYEQYF
j_gene: TRBJ2-7; v_gene: TRBV5-1; CDR3aa: CASSLGGTGRYEQYF
j_gene: TRBJ1-6; v_gene: TRBV30; CDR3aa: CACGQGGSPLHF
j_gene: TRBJ1-5; v_gene: TRBV19; CDR3aa: CASRTGLSNQPQHF
j_gene: TRBJ2-7; v_gene: TRBV30; CDR3aa: CAWSPSTGSRYEQYF
j_gene: TRBJ2-7; v_gene: TRBV7-8; CDR3aa: CASSSGGVYEQYF
j_gene: TRBJ2-7; v_gene: TRBV6-1; CDR3aa: CASSESGTYEQYF
j_gene: TRBJ1-5; v_gene: TRBV28; CDR3aa: CASSSQGNETPQHF
j_gene: TRBJ2-7; v_gene: TRBV4-2; CDR3aa: CASSLSGTTYEQYF
j_gene: TRBJ1-4; v_gene: TRBV5-1; CDR3aa: CASSSPGQGTTNEKLFF
j_gene: TRBJ2-5; v_gene: TRBV28; CDR3aa: CASSLVDYRGQETQYF
j_gene: TRBJ2-7; v_gene: TRBV7-9; CDR3aa: CASSSDSRTYEQYF
j_gene: TRBJ2-3; v_gene: TRBV5-1; CDR3aa: CATATSGGTDTQYF
j_gene: TRBJ2-4; v_gene: TRBV29-1; CDR3aa: CSVARGNIQYF
j_gene: TRBJ2-7; v_gene: TRBV30; CDR3aa: CAWSVANEQYF
j_gene: TRBJ1-5; v_gene: TRBV19; CDR3aa: CASSIRQDQPQHF
j_gene: TRBJ2-3; v_gene: TRBV5-1; CDR3aa: CASRPGTTSTDTQYF
j_gene: TRBJ1-5; v_gene: TRBV4-3; CDR3aa: CASSQERPPGNQPQHF
j_gene: TRBJ2-7; v_gene: TRBV5-4; CDR3aa: CASRQLAGGGYEQYF
j_gene: TRBJ1-2; v_gene: TRBV29-1; CDR3aa: CSVVGGRGYGYPF
j_gene: TRBJ1-5; v_gene: TRBV7-2; CDR3aa: CASSPDSLLRPQHF
j_gene: TRBJ1-1; v_gene: TRBV9; CDR3aa: CASSTLAGTGASNTEAFF
j_gene: TRBJ2-3; v_gene: TRBV2; CDR3aa: CAIIPGQGFLDTQYF
j_gene: TRBJ2-1; v_gene: TRBV5-4; CDR3aa: CASSLGTSGIGEQFF
j_gene: TRBJ2-1; v_gene: TRBV29-1; CDR3aa: CSVESGFFREQFF
j_gene: TRBJ1-5; v_gene: TRBV6-4; CDR3aa: CASSVTNQPQHF